Each of the 20 T cell receptor beta chains below was sequenced from the same sample in a study of OX40 agonist ivuxolimab in advanced cancers. Method: immunoSEQ multiplex PCR; TCRdb's copy keeps in-frame clones and lacks some. The table includes just under 65,000 clones, 81% detected once. The sequencing used CD4+ or CD8+ T cells sorted from blood, collected in a trial of the OX40 agonist ivuxolimab. The receptors come from an adult with an advanced solid tumor such as melanoma, head and neck, liver or kidney cancer.

The CDR3 here is CATSRAQGVFEQYF. CDR3 DNA sequence: TGTGCCACCAGCAGAGCCCAGGGGGTTTTTGAGCAGTACTTC. This rearrangement joins TRBV15 to TRBJ2-7; 7 bases fit TRBD1. After removal of 1 base from V and 7 bases from J, the junction contained 7 bases not matched to a gene. This CDR3 is 14 amino acids long. The germline CDR1 and CDR2 sequences are LNHNV and YYDKDF (reference sequence).

The chain uses TRBV5-6 and TRBJ2-7, with TRBD2 matching 8 bases. J gave up 4 bases and V 4 bases, and 7 bases lay outside the gene matches. Germline assignment: CDR1 SGHDT and CDR2 YYEEEE. CDR3 length: 14 amino acids. The CDR3 loop is CASSLIGGGYEQYF. In nucleotides, the CDR3 is TGTGCCAGCAGCCTCATCGGCGGGGGGTACGAGCAGTACTTC.

This sequence joins TRBV5-1 and TRBJ2-3; no firm D call. Looked up from germline, CDR1 is SGHRS and CDR2 is YFSETQ. V lost 0 bases and J lost 6, with 11 bases in between. The CDR3 totals 14 residues. The CDR3 coding sequence is TGCGCCAGCAGCTTGGACACACCCAAGGATACGCAGTATTTT. Encoded protein: CASSLDTPKDTQYF.

The V and J genes are TRBV2 and TRBJ2-3; a possible D gene is TRBD1 (5 bases). The germline gives CDR1 SNHLY, CDR2 FYNNEI. Trimming took off 7 bases at V and 3 bases at J, with 11 bases between the two ends. The CDR3 is made up of 13 amino acids. DNA for the CDR3: TGTGCCAGCACCTGGCAGGGAACAGATACGCAGTATTTT. Translated, it gives CASTWQGTDTQYF.

The V call is TRBV5-1, the J call TRBJ2-5; D may be TRBD1 (6 bases). The CDR3 has 16 amino acids. CDR1 and CDR2 (germline): SGHRS, YFSETQ. The V end was cut by 0 bases, the J end by 4 bases, with 16 bases between. CDR3 in amino acids: CASSLGQVPRGETQYF. Written as DNA, the CDR3 is TGCGCCAGCAGCTTGGGTCAGGTCCCCAGGGGAGAGACCCAGTACTTC.

This chain links TRBV7-8 with TRBJ1-1; the D is unclear. The V gene lost 1 base and the J gene lost 4 bases, with 7 bases spanning the gap. The germline gives CDR1 SGHVS, CDR2 FQNEAQ. The CDR3 sequence is 13 residues long. CDR3 in amino acids: CASSLDRATEAFF. Written as DNA, the CDR3 is TGTGCCAGCAGCTTAGATAGGGCCACTGAAGCTTTCTTT.

The chain couples TRBV10-3 to TRBJ1-4; tentative D call: TRBD1 (5 bases). CDR3 length equals 12 residues. Germline V gives CDR1 ENHRY, CDR2 SYGVKD. The V gene lost 4 bases and the J gene lost 10 bases, with 10 bases spanning the gap. The DNA of the CDR3 is TGTGCCATCAGTGCGGAGGGGCGAAAACTGTTTTTT. This translates into CAISAEGRKLFF.

The chain employs TRBV18 and TRBJ2-3; 10 bases map to TRBD1. Germline V gives CDR1 KGHSH, CDR2 LQKENI. With 3 bases clipped from V and 0 bases from J, the junction kept 9 bases outside the gene matches. The CDR3 spans 18 residues. The CDR3 region is CASSPTGGKGPSTDTQYF. The CDR3 DNA follows: TGTGCCAGCTCACCGACAGGGGGCAAGGGGCCTAGCACAGATACGCAGTATTTT.

This clone was observed a single time. V and J are TRBV5-1 and TRBJ2-7; TRBD1 matches at 9 bases. Germline-derived CDR1 and CDR2 are SGHRS and YFSETQ. The CDR3 has 14 amino acids. V trimming: 7 bases; J trimming: 7 bases; junction bases outside the gene matches: 12. The CDR3 nucleotides are TGCGCCAGCGGTTTACCGGGACAGGGCACAGAGCAGTACTTC. This gives the protein CASGLPGQGTEQYF.

This chain joins TRBV7-2 and TRBJ1-2; D not resolved. CDR3 length equals 15 residues. The V end lost 4 bases, the J end lost 1 base, and 13 bases lay between the germline ends. The germline V gene encodes CDR1 SGHTA and CDR2 FQGNSA. Here the CDR3 DNA reads TGTGCCAGCAGCTCCGGAAGTGTCCTTAACTATGGCTACACCTTC. Protein: CASSSGSVLNYGYTF.

The chain links TRBV27 to TRBJ1-2, with D possibly matching TRBD1 (5 bases). Per germline, CDR1 MNHEY and CDR2 SMNVEV (reference sequence). V was shortened by 2 bases and J by 2 bases, with 9 bases between the two germline ends. The CDR3 loop spans 14 amino acids. CDR3 region: CASSLKGMNYGYTF. Written as DNA, the CDR3 is TGTGCCAGCAGTTTAAAGGGGATGAACTATGGCTACACCTTC.

The rearrangement uses TRBV5-1 and TRBJ2-1; 7 bases are shared with TRBD1. Trimming took 2 bases from V and 0 from J; bases not matched to a gene: 11. The CDR3 is 18 amino acids. The germline V gene encodes CDR1 SGHRS and CDR2 YFSETQ. The CDR3 loop is CASSFLDRARSSYNEQFF. Here the CDR3 DNA reads TGCGCCAGCAGCTTCCTAGACAGGGCCCGAAGCTCCTACAATGAGCAGTTCTTC.

The chain employs TRBV5-3 and TRBJ1-4; TRBD1 might be the D (5 bases). TRBV5-3 is given ORF status, its function remaining uncertain. This CDR3 region has 16 residues. Trimming removed 0 bases at V and 8 bases at J, with 17 bases between. CDR3 amino acids: CARSLAPDREFEKLFF. Written as DNA, the CDR3 is TGTGCCAGAAGCTTGGCCCCAGACAGAGAATTCGAAAAACTGTTTTTT.

The chain combines TRBV29-1 with TRBJ1-2; D perhaps matches TRBD1 (5 bases). The V end lost 6 bases, the J end lost 5 bases, and 13 bases lay between the germline ends. This CDR3 has 12 amino acids. Germline loops: CDR1 SQVTM, CDR2 ANQGSEA. The CDR3 sequence: CSVGEERYGYTF. The CDR3 nucleotides read TGCAGCGTGGGGGAGGAGAGATATGGCTACACCTTC.

The J gene is TRBJ2-7, the V gene TRBV10-2; 11 nucleotides agree with TRBD2. From germline, CDR1 is WSHSY and CDR2 SAAADI. V was pared by 6 bases and J by 3 bases, with 4 bases of the junction left unmatched. This CDR3 contains 14 residues. The CDR3 reads CASSSGTSGYEQYF. The CDR3, as DNA: TGCGCCAGCAGCTCCGGGACTAGCGGCTACGAGCAGTACTTC.

The CDR3 region has the DNA TGTGCCAGCAGTCTTTCGCACACTGAAGCTTTCTTT. Its translation is CASSLSHTEAFF. The V and J genes are TRBV2 and TRBJ1-1; no clear D. CDR1 and CDR2 from the germline V gene are SNHLY and FYNNEI. There are 12 residues in the CDR3. V was pared by 5 bases and J by 3 bases, with 7 bases between.

This clone was detected once. The junction does not match germline at one end; this may be a read error. The chain couples TRBV30 to TRBJ1-2; D unclear. The CDR3 contains 15 residues. Germline-derived CDR1 and CDR2 are GTSNPN and SVGIG (reference sequence). The CDR3 DNA reads as TGTGCCTGGACCCTCGCGGGAGCCTCTAACTATGGCCACACCTTC. Translated: CAWTLAGASNYGHTF.

The chain recombines TRBV2 with TRBJ2-2, with 11 bases identical to TRBD1. Trimming took 6 bases from V and 5 from J; bases not matched to a gene: 8. The CDR3 runs to 16 residues. CDR1 and CDR2 from the germline V gene are SNHLY and FYNNEI. CDR3 bases: TGTGCCAGCAGCGCGGGACAGGGGGTCCCGACCGGGGAGCTGTTTTTT. Residues: CASSAGQGVPTGELFF.

This rearrangement joins TRBV21-1 to TRBJ1-6. TRBV21-1 is a known pseudogene. There are 18 residues in the CDR3. Written as DNA, the CDR3 is TGTGCCAGCAGCAAAGTTTCCCCGGGACCGGAGGAAAATTCACCCCTCCACTTT. It is translated as CASSKVSPGPEENSPLHF.

The CDR3 bases are TGCAGCGTTAGCGGGACAGGATTCTGGGGGCAGTACTTC. Translation: CSVSGTGFWGQYF. The rearrangement links TRBV29-1 to TRBJ2-7; a possible D gene is TRBD1 (8 bases). CDR1 and CDR2 from the germline V gene are SQVTM and ANQGSEA. The CDR3 loop spans 13 amino acids. Trimming cost V 5 bases and J 9 bases, with 20 bases left between them.